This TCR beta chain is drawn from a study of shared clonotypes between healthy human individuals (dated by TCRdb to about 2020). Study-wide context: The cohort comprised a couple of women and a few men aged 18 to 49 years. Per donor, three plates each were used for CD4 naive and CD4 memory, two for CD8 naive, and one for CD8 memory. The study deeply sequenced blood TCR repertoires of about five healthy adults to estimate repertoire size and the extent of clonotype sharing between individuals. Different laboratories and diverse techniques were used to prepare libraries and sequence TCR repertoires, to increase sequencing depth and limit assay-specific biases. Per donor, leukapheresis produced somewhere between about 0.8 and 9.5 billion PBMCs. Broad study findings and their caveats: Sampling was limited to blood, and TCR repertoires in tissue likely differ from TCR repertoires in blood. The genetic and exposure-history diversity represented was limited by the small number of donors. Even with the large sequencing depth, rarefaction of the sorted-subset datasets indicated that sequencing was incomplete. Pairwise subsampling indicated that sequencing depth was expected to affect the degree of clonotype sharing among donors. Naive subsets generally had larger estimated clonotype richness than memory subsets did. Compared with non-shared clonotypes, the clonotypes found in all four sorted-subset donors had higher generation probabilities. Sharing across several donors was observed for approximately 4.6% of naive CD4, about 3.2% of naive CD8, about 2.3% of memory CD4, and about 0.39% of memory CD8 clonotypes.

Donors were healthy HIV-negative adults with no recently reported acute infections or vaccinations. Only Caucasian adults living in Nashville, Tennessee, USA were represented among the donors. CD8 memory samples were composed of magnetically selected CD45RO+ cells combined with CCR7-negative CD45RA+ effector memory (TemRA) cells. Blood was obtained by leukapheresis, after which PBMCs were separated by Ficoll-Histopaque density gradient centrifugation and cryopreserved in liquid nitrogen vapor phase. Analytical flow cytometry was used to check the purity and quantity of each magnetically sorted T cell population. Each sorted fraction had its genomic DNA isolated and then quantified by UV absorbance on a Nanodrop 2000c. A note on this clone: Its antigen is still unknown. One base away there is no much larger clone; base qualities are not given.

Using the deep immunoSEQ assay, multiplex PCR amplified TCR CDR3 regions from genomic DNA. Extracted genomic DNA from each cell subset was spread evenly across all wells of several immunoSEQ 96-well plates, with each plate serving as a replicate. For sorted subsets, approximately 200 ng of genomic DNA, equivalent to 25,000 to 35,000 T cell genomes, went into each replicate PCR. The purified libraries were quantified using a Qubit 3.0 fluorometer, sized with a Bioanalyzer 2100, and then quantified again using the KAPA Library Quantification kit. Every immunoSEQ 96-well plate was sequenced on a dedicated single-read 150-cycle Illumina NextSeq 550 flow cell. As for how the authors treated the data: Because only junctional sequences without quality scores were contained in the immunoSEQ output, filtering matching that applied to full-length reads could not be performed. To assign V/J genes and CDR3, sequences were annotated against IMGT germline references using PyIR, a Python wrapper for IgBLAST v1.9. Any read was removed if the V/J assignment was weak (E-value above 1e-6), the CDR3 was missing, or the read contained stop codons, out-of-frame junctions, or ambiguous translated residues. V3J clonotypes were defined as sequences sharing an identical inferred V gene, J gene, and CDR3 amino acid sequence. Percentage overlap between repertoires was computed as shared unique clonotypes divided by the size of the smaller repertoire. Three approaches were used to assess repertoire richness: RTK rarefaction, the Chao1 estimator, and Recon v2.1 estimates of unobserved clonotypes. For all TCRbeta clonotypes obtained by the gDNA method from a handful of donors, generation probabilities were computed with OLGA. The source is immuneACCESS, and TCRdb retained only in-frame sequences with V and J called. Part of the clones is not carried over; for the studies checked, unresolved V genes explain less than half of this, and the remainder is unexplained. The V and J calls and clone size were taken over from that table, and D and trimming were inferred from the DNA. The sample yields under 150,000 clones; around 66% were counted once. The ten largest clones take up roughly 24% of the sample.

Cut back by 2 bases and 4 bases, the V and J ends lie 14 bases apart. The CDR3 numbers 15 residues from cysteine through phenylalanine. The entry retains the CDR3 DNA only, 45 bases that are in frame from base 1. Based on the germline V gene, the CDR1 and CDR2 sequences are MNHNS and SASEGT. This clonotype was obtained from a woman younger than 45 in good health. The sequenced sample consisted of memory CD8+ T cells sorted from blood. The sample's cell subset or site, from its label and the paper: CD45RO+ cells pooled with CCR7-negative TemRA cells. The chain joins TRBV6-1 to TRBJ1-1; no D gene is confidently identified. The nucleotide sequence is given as TGTGCCAGCAGTGAAAATCCGGGAGGGTCCACTGAAGCTTTCTTT. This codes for CASSENPGGSTEAFF.